This T cell receptor beta chain emerged from a study of shared clonotypes between healthy human individuals. Trimming pared 1 base from V and 4 bases from J, leaving 11 bases between. CDR1 SGHTA and CDR2 FQGNSA come from the germline V gene. The CDR3 contains 14 residues. Clones were sequenced by immunoSEQ multiplex PCR, and TCRdb holds only the in-frame ones, with some missing. The data show approximately 2.5 million clones, with over 85% seen just once and more than 0.12% held by the top ten. General observations from the study: Exclusively blood specimens were collected; tissue repertoires likely differ.

Concerning this clone: What it binds is unknown.

This sequence was found in a man aged 18 to 35 in good health. The chain joins TRBV7-2 to TRBJ2-7, with a weak D call TRBD1 (5 bases). The specimen sequenced was naive CD4+ T cells sorted from blood. The subset: CD45RA+ positively selected. CDR3 bases: TGTGCCAGCAGCTTAGGTGGGGCGCGATACGAGCAGTACTTC. As protein: CASSLGGARYEQYF. Filled out from reference TRBV7-2 and TRBJ2-7, the complete variable domain reads GAGVSQSPSNKVTEKGKDVELRCDPISGHTALYWYRQSLGQGLEFLIYFQGNSAPDKSGLPSDRFSAERTGGSVSTLTIQRTQQEDSAVYLCASSLGGARYEQYFGPGTRLTVT.